One T cell receptor beta chain is described in this entry. The source of the sample is a study of shared clonotypes between healthy human individuals. Clones were sequenced by immunoSEQ multiplex PCR, and TCRdb holds only the in-frame ones, with some missing. The table has hundreds of thousands of clones, roughly 70% seen once. V lost 11 bases, J lost 9 bases, and 14 bases lay in between. Germline loops: CDR1 SNHLY, CDR2 FYNNEI. The CDR3 covers 12 residues. This sequence was found in a woman aged 30 to 39 in good health. The sequenced sample was memory CD4+ T cells sorted from blood. Sample subset: CD45RA-negative fraction. The chain carries TRBV2 and TRBJ1-6, with a possible D match to TRBD1 (5 bases). CDR3 region: CARGGGFSPLHF. Written as DNA, the CDR3 is TGTGCCCGGGGCGGGGGATTTTCACCCCTCCACTTT.